Shown below are 17 T cell receptor beta chains from a single sample sequenced in a study of CD8 T cells in Susac syndrome. RNA, at 0.5 to 1 ug, was reverse transcribed with random hexamers. TCRdb passed the immunoSEQ multiplex PCR reads through MiXCR, listing each CDR3 protein once. The sample lists about 180,000 distinct CDR3 sequences; 85% to 95% were seen once. Sequenced: CD4+ T cells from PBMCs. These receptors originate from a human donor with Susac syndrome.

The CDR3 region is CASSLQGAQPQHF. The CDR3 region has the DNA TGCGCCAGCAGCTTACAGGGGGCACAGCCCCAGCATTTT. The V and J genes are TRBV5-1 and TRBJ1-5; 9 positions match TRBD1. V was pared by 2 bases and J by 7 bases, with 1 base of the junction left unmatched. The CDR3 has 13 residues. The germline gives CDR1 SGHRS, CDR2 YFSETQ. Combining the CDR3 with reference TRBV5-1 and TRBJ1-5 gives the whole variable domain KAGVTQTPRYLIKTRGQQVTLSCSPISGHRSVSWYQQTPGQGLQFLFEYFSETQRNKGNFPGRFSGRQFSNSRSEMNVSTLELGDSALYLCASSLQGAQPQHFGDGTRLSIL.

The genes are TRBV6-6 and TRBJ1-2; D call uncertain. Deletions cut 5 bases from V and 1 base from J, with 11 bases between. The length of the CDR3 is 14 residues. Per germline, CDR1 MNHNY and CDR2 SVGAGI (reference sequence). As DNA, the CDR3 is TGTGCCAGCAGTCCCGGACGGGATAACTATGGCTACACCTTC. Protein sequence: CASSPGRDNYGYTF.

This rearrangement joins TRBV6-2 or TRBV6-3 to TRBJ1-1; no firm D call. The CDR3 extends over 11 amino acids. CDR1 is MNHEY, CDR2 SVGEGT, per germline. The V end lost 8 bases, the J end lost 1 base, and 5 bases lay between the germline ends. The CDR3 spells CASLGNTEAFF. In nucleotides, the CDR3 is TGTGCCAGCCTGGGGAACACTGAAGCTTTCTTT.

This CDR3 reads CSVDKSVNTEAFF. CDR3 nucleotide sequence: TGCAGCGTTGATAAGAGTGTAAACACTGAAGCTTTCTTT. The chain carries TRBV29-1 and TRBJ1-1; D is undetermined. Trimming left V 3 bases short and J 2 bases short, with 10 bases between. The CDR3 extends over 13 amino acids. Germline assignment: CDR1 SQVTM and CDR2 ANQGSEA.

This chain uses TRBV27 with TRBJ1-2; 7 bases line up with TRBD1. The junction had 8 bases not matched to a gene; V was cut back by 5 bases and J by 8 bases. In germline, CDR1 is MNHEY, CDR2 SMNVEV (reference sequence). The length of the CDR3 is 13 residues. CDR3 sequence: CASSPQGVKGYTF. The CDR3 coding sequence is TGTGCCAGCAGTCCTCAGGGGGTAAAGGGCTACACCTTC.

This chain connects TRBV3-1 to TRBJ2-5; 11 bases fit TRBD1. The V and J ends lost 5 bases and 9 bases, in that order; junction bases with no gene match: 8. From germline, CDR1 is LGHDT and CDR2 YNNKEL (reference sequence). The CDR3 loop spans 14 amino acids. Written as DNA, the CDR3 is TGTGCCAGCAGCTTTCCCGGGACAGGGGGTTCCCAGTACTTC. Its protein product is CASSFPGTGGSQYF.

The chain employs TRBV29-1 and TRBJ2-3; D uncertain. The CDR3 extends over 13 amino acids. The V gene's germline CDR1 is SQVTM and CDR2 ANQGSEA. V dropped 0 bases and J dropped 4 bases, with 8 bases sitting between them. CDR3 in DNA: TGCAGCGTTGAAGATCTCTCCCCAGATACGCAGTATTTT. This encodes CSVEDLSPDTQYF.

The V call is TRBV20-1, the J call TRBJ1-1; D call uncertain. Trimming took off 1 base at V and 4 bases at J, with 10 bases between the two ends. Germline lookup yields CDR1 DFQATT and CDR2 SNEGSKA (reference sequence). The CDR3 consists of 13 residues. The CDR3 is CSARGDPGTEAFF. Here the CDR3 DNA reads TGCAGTGCTAGAGGGGATCCGGGCACTGAAGCTTTCTTT.

The chain employs TRBV10-3 and TRBJ2-1; perhaps TRBD1 as D (6 bases). The V gene's germline CDR1 is ENHRY and CDR2 SYGVKD. With 6 bases removed from V and 8 bases from J, the gap between germline ends came to 11 bases. The CDR3 is 12 residues long. CDR3 in DNA: TGTGCCATCAGAGACCCAGGGGATGAGCAGTTCTTC. It codes for CAIRDPGDEQFF.

The rearrangement joins TRBV6-5 to TRBJ1-2; TRBD1 agrees at 7 bases. The CDR3 has 15 residues. Germline trimming cut 0 bases from V and 8 bases from J; bases unmatched to any gene: 9. The germline V gene has CDR1 MNHEY and CDR2 SVGAGI. CDR3 coding DNA: TGTGCCAGCAGTTACTCGAGTCGGACAGGTGAAGGCTACACCTTC. Translated, it gives CASSYSSRTGEGYTF.

The chain is built from TRBV10-2 and TRBJ1-2; 7 bases line up with TRBD1. The junction had 8 bases not matched to a gene; V was cut back by 0 bases and J by 7 bases. CDR3 length: 15 residues. Germline V gene lookup returns CDR1 WSHSY and CDR2 SAAADI. For the CDR3, the DNA is TGCGCCAGCAGTGAGTCGGCAAGGGGGCCGGGTGGCTACACCTTC. Amino acid sequence: CASSESARGPGGYTF.

The chain carries TRBV6-2 or TRBV6-3 and TRBJ2-3, with 7 positions matching TRBD1. Trimming at V came to 6 bases and at J to 1 base, leaving 4 bases not matched to a gene. The CDR3 runs 14 residues. Germline V gives CDR1 MNHEY, CDR2 SVGEGT. Here the CDR3 DNA reads TGTGCCAGCAGACCCGGGACAGGCACAGATACGCAGTATTTT. Protein: CASRPGTGTDTQYF.

This sequence joins TRBV12-3 or TRBV12-4 and TRBJ2-5; 10 bases map to TRBD2. J gave up 10 bases and V 2 bases, and 16 bases lay outside the gene matches. The CDR3 extends over 17 amino acids. The CDR3 reads CASSLRRTSGDRGDQYF. As DNA, the CDR3 is TGTGCCAGCAGTTTAAGACGCACTAGCGGGGACCGAGGGGACCAGTACTTC.

The rearrangement joins TRBV7-2 to TRBJ2-1; TRBD1 matches at 7 bases. This CDR3 has 15 amino acids. The germline CDR1 and CDR2 sequences are SGHTA and FQGNSA. V lost 5 bases and J lost 2; bases outside the gene matches: 6. The CDR3 protein is CASSAGTVAYNEQFF. In nucleotides, the CDR3 is TGTGCCAGCAGCGCCGGGACAGTGGCCTACAATGAGCAGTTCTTC.

The chain has TRBV5-6 and TRBJ2-3, with 8 positions matching TRBD1. The germline CDR1 and CDR2 sequences are SGHDT and YYEEEE. This CDR3 comprises 15 residues. V shed 4 bases and J 1 base; nucleotides not matched to a gene: 5. The chain's CDR3 is CASSAGQGRTDTQYF. CDR3 DNA: TGTGCCAGCAGCGCCGGACAGGGCCGCACAGATACGCAGTATTTT.

CDR3 region: CASSRVPLAGGRYNEQFF. As DNA, the CDR3 is TGTGCCAGCAGCCGGGTCCCGTTAGCGGGGGGGCGATACAATGAGCAGTTCTTC. The chain has TRBV3-1 and TRBJ2-1; TRBD2 matches 11 bases. This CDR3 spans 18 amino acids. Germline loops: CDR1 LGHDT, CDR2 YNNKEL (reference sequence). V lost 4 bases and J lost 4; bases outside the gene matches: 12.

This rearrangement joins TRBV7-2 to TRBJ2-7, with 9 bases lining up with TRBD2. Unmatched junction bases numbered 8, after V lost 5 bases and J lost 3 bases. This CDR3 spans 15 amino acids. CDR1 SGHTA and CDR2 FQGNSA come from the germline V gene. CDR3 sequence (DNA): TGTGCCAGCAGCCATAGCGGGGGAGAGTACTACGAGCAGTACTTC. It encodes CASSHSGGEYYEQYF. Full variable domain (missing parts from reference TRBV7-2 and TRBJ2-7): GAGVSQSPSNKVTEKGKDVELRCDPISGHTALYWYRQSLGQGLEFLIYFQGNSAPDKSGLPSDRFSAERTGGSVSTLTIQRTQQEDSAVYLCASSHSGGEYYEQYFGPGTRLTVT.